Below are 25 T cell receptor beta chains sequenced from a single sample in a study of shared clonotypes between healthy human individuals. Assay: immunoSEQ multiplex PCR; the TCRdb copy retains only in-frame clones and omits some. The top ten clones hold roughly 13% of a sample with around 500,000 clones, around 79% of them seen once. The sample taken for sequencing was PBMCs. Receptors originate from a woman between 40 and 55 years old in good health. Some clones in this sample may be carry-over from other donors' samples.

In nucleotides, the CDR3 is TGTGCCAGCAGCGTAGTGCAGGACTCCTACGAGCAGTACTTC. It yields the protein CASSVVQDSYEQYF. The gene calls are TRBV9 and TRBJ2-7; D gene uncertain. CDR3 size: 14 residues. Germline assignment: CDR1 SGDLS and CDR2 YYNGEE. With 0 bases removed from V and 0 bases from J, the gap between germline ends came to 7 bases.

This chain links TRBV6-5 with TRBJ1-1, with 7 bases that match TRBD1. Germline loops: CDR1 MNHEY, CDR2 SVGAGI. V lost 5 bases and J lost 6; bases outside the gene matches: 12. The CDR3 is made up of 15 amino acids. CDR3: CASSTPRGGSAEAFF. CDR3 coding DNA: TGTGCCAGCAGTACCCCCAGGGGGGGGTCGGCTGAAGCTTTCTTT.

The chain uses TRBV7-2 and TRBJ2-3; TRBD2 matches at 7 bases. This CDR3 has 16 amino acids. V gave up 1 base and J gave up 3 bases; unmatched junction bases: 7. The germline gives CDR1 SGHTA, CDR2 FQGNSA. The CDR3 DNA reads as TGTGCCAGCAGCTTAGTCGGGACTATTAAGACAGATACGCAGTATTTT. Its translation is CASSLVGTIKTDTQYF.

The CDR3 sequence is CASSPLAGVADTQYF. CDR3 nucleotide sequence: TGTGCCAGCAGCCCACTAGCGGGAGTCGCAGATACGCAGTATTTT. The rearrangement joins TRBV9 to TRBJ2-3; TRBD2 aligns across 11 bases. The germline gives CDR1 SGDLS, CDR2 YYNGEE. V lost 4 bases and J lost 4; bases outside the gene matches: 5. The CDR3 has 15 residues.

This chain connects TRBV2 to TRBJ2-5; a weak D match, TRBD2 (6 bases). Germline V gene sequence: CDR1 SNHLY, CDR2 FYNNEI. The CDR3 runs to 14 residues. The V and J ends lost 5 bases and 2 bases respectively, with 12 bases between them. As DNA, the CDR3 is TGTGCCAGCAGTTTTGGAGGGGAACAAGAGACCCAGTACTTC. It encodes CASSFGGEQETQYF.

The chain links TRBV12-5 to TRBJ2-2; a possible D gene is TRBD2 (7 bases). This CDR3 comprises 20 residues. Germline CDR1 reads LGHNT; CDR2 reads FRNRAP. Trimming cost V 5 bases and J 0 bases, with 25 bases left between them. This CDR3 reads CASGLEGGGSNPANTGELFF. DNA for the CDR3: TGTGCTAGTGGTCTCGAGGGGGGCGGGAGCAACCCCGCGAACACCGGGGAGCTGTTTTTT.

The CDR3 DNA is TGTGCCAGCAGTTCCTTAAGACAGGGCGGTGAAAAACTGTTTTTT. Translating gives CASSSLRQGGEKLFF. V is TRBV6-6 and J is TRBJ1-4; 7 bases match TRBD1. This CDR3 has 15 residues. Germline V CDR1 and CDR2: MNHNY, SVGAGI (reference sequence). V lost 4 bases and J lost 7; bases outside the gene matches: 9.

V is TRBV30 and J is TRBJ2-1; 7 nucleotides line up with TRBD1. The CDR3 extends over 14 amino acids. Germline CDR1 is GTSNPN and CDR2 is SVGIG (reference sequence). With V trimmed by 1 base and J by 1 base, 1 base remained unmatched. DNA of the CDR3: TGTGCCTGGAGTGCGACAGGGTCCTACAATGAGCAGTTCTTC. It codes for CAWSATGSYNEQFF.

CDR3 amino acids: CASTRTGVPNEKLFF. CDR3 nucleotide sequence: TGTGCCAGCACCCGGACAGGAGTCCCTAATGAAAAACTGTTTTTT. This chain links TRBV6-1 with TRBJ1-4; 7 nucleotides line up with TRBD1. Losses at the gene ends were 7 bases for V and 3 bases for J; bases not matched to a gene: 8. The length of the CDR3 is 15 residues. CDR1 is MNHNS and CDR2 is SASEGT in the germline V gene.

This rearrangement joins TRBV5-1 to TRBJ1-3; 10 bases fit TRBD1. The CDR3 extends over 15 amino acids. The J segment lost 6 bases and the V segment lost 4 bases, leaving 7 bases of the junction unmatched. The V gene's germline CDR1 is SGHRS and CDR2 YFSETQ. The CDR3: CASSPGTGVANTIYF. CDR3 DNA sequence: TGCGCCAGCAGCCCCGGGACAGGGGTCGCAAACACCATATATTTT.

In its sample, this clone was seen many times. The DNA for the CDR3 is TGTGCCAGCAGTGAAAGGGCGGGAGCCGGGGGATATGAGCAGTTCTTC. Encoded protein: CASSERAGAGGYEQFF. The rearrangement uses TRBV6-4 and TRBJ2-1; 7 bases line up with TRBD2. With V trimmed by 3 bases and J by 8 bases, 13 bases remained unmatched. The CDR3 loop spans 16 amino acids. CDR1 and CDR2 (germline): MRHNA, SNTAGT.

This clone was observed once. The chain recombines TRBV5-6 with TRBJ1-1; D perhaps matches TRBD1 (6 bases). The V gene lost 3 bases and the J gene lost 3 bases, with 18 bases spanning the gap. The CDR3 totals 16 residues. Germline CDR1 SGHDT, CDR2 YYEEEE. The CDR3: CASSSLGGGADTEAFF. CDR3 bases: TGTGCCAGCAGCTCCCTGGGGGGGGGCGCGGACACTGAAGCTTTCTTT.

The rearrangement joins TRBV6-5 to TRBJ2-7; 7 nucleotides align to TRBD1. The CDR3 has 14 amino acids. CDR1 and CDR2 from the germline V gene are MNHEY and SVGAGI. The trim removed 2 bases at V and 6 bases at J, leaving 7 bases unmatched. The DNA of the CDR3 is TGTGCCAGCAGTTACAATAGGGGGCAGGGCGAGCAGTACTTC. Amino acid sequence: CASSYNRGQGEQYF.

V gene TRBV15 combines with J gene TRBJ2-7; D not resolved. CDR1 LNHNV and CDR2 YYDKDF come from the germline V gene (reference sequence). The CDR3 has 16 amino acids. V dropped 0 bases and J dropped 4 bases, with 16 bases sitting between them. CDR3 bases: TGTGCCACCAGCAGAGATCGAACAAGGATAGAGTACGAGCAGTACTTC. The encoded protein is CATSRDRTRIEYEQYF. The full variable domain, in which reference TRBV15 and TRBJ2-7 provide the parts outside the CDR3, is DAMVIQNPRYQVTQFGKPVTLSCSQTLNHNVMYWYQQKSSQAPKLLFHYYDKDFNNEADTPDNFQSRRPNTSFCFLDIRSPGLGDTAMYLCATSRDRTRIEYEQYFGPGTRLTVT.

This rearrangement joins TRBV5-4 to TRBJ2-3, with 9 nucleotides matching TRBD2. The length of the CDR3 is 15 residues. V shed 0 bases and J 2 bases; nucleotides not matched to a gene: 1. Germline lookup yields CDR1 SGHNT and CDR2 YYREEE (reference sequence). The DNA of the CDR3 is TGTGCCAGCAGCTTGGAGCGGGAGGCCACAGATACGCAGTATTTT. Translated: CASSLEREATDTQYF.

This clone turned up a few times. This chain links TRBV28 with TRBJ2-5, with 14 nucleotides matching TRBD2. The CDR3 totals 15 residues. CDR1 is MDHEN, CDR2 SYDVKM, per germline. V was clipped by 6 bases and J by 4 bases; unmatched bases: 4. The CDR3 reads CASRRLAGGRETQYF. The CDR3, as DNA: TGTGCCAGCAGGAGACTAGCGGGAGGGCGAGAGACCCAGTACTTC.

The CDR3 region is CASSLAPANYGYTF. In nucleotides, the CDR3 is TGTGCCAGCAGCTTAGCGCCAGCAAACTATGGCTACACCTTC. The chain links TRBV7-9 to TRBJ1-2; D unresolved. V was clipped by 0 bases and J by 2 bases, with 7 bases between them. CDR1 and CDR2 (germline): SEHNR, FQNEAQ (reference sequence). This CDR3 has 14 residues.

As regards this clone: A much larger clone is a single base away; this may be a read error. The V call is TRBV7-9, the J call TRBJ2-3, with 7 positions matching TRBD2. Germline V gives CDR1 SEHNR, CDR2 FQNEAQ (reference sequence). CDR3 size: 16 residues. The CDR3 sequence is CASSSGLGMMADTRYF. CDR3 coding DNA: TGTGCCAGCAGCTCTGGACTAGGTATGATGGCGGATACGCGGTATTTT.

This chain joins TRBV7-2 and TRBJ1-4; the match to TRBD1 covers 7 bases. CDR3 length equals 14 residues. The V gene's germline CDR1 is SGHTA and CDR2 FQGNSA. Losses at the gene ends were 4 bases for V and 3 bases for J; bases not matched to a gene: 2. In DNA form, the CDR3 reads TGTGCCAGCAGCTCCGGGACAGCTAATGAAAAACTGTTTTTT. Its translation is CASSSGTANEKLFF.

The chain carries TRBV29-1 and TRBJ2-3; 7 nucleotides match TRBD2. Germline V lookup: CDR1 SQVTM, CDR2 ANQGSEA. CDR3 size: 14 residues. Trimming at V came to 7 bases and at J to 6 bases, leaving 13 bases not matched to a gene. This CDR3 is CSALGGVGSDTQYF. DNA for the CDR3: TGCAGCGCCCTGGGAGGGGTGGGTAGCGATACGCAGTATTTT.

The J gene is TRBJ1-5, the V gene TRBV19, with D perhaps TRBD1 (6 bases). This CDR3 contains 13 residues. Germline V gene sequence: CDR1 LNHDA, CDR2 SQIVND (reference sequence). The germline V and J ends were trimmed by 5 bases and 3 bases, with 8 bases remaining between them. Here the CDR3 DNA reads TGTGCCAGTAGTGGGGGGCTCAATCAGCCCCAGCATTTT. Protein product: CASSGGLNQPQHF.

The rearrangement links TRBV27 to TRBJ2-1; tentative D call: TRBD2 (5 bases). CDR1 MNHEY and CDR2 SMNVEV come from the germline V gene (reference sequence). The CDR3 covers 19 residues. Between the trimmed V and J ends, which lost 9 bases and 1 base, there was a span of 28 bases. CDR3 residues: CASSIRKTGVTRSYNEQFF. For the CDR3, the DNA is TGTGCCAGTTCAATACGGAAGACCGGGGTGACACGTTCCTACAATGAGCAGTTCTTC.

This chain joins TRBV27 and TRBJ2-5, with 12 bases matching TRBD2. Germline trimming cut 5 bases from V and 5 bases from J; bases unmatched to any gene: 6. The CDR3 sequence is 15 residues long. From germline, CDR1 is MNHEY and CDR2 SMNVEV (reference sequence). The CDR3 coding sequence is TGTGCCAGCAGTCTGACTAGCGGGAGAGGGGAGACCCAGTACTTC. Translated, it gives CASSLTSGRGETQYF.

This clone was recorded once. CDR3 residues: CASSYREGPYEQYF. In DNA, the CDR3 is TGTGCCAGCAGTTATCGAGAGGGCCCCTACGAGCAGTACTTC. V gene TRBV27 combines with J gene TRBJ2-7, with D possibly matching TRBD2 (5 bases). This CDR3 has 14 residues. Germline lookup yields CDR1 MNHEY and CDR2 SMNVEV (reference sequence). V was pared by 4 bases and J by 2 bases, with 12 bases between.

The chain uses TRBV7-8 and TRBJ2-1; unclear D gene. Trimming took off 5 bases at V and 1 base at J, with 9 bases between the two ends. The V gene's germline CDR1 is SGHVS and CDR2 FQNEAQ. The CDR3 extends over 14 amino acids. CDR3 bases: TGTGCCAGCAGCCACAGCGTATCCTACAATGAGCAGTTCTTC. It is translated as CASSHSVSYNEQFF.